A selection of T cell receptor beta chains follows, all from one sample in a study of blood T cell repertoires in COVID-19. The repertoire was sequenced with immunoSEQ multiplex PCR; TCRdb's copy has only in-frame clones and lacks some. The sample has around 220,000 clones; more than 75% are singletons. The sequencing input was peripheral blood. Source of these receptors: a man aged 45-65 years with acute or convalescent COVID-19. Both conserved end residues are part of each CDR3. Fields, in order: V gene, D gene, J gene, clone size, CDR3 DNA, CDR3 protein. The D gene is left open where the match is weak. Expanded clones get a size class; other rows say once, few or many, or leave the size out.

V: TRBV19
D: NA
J: TRBJ1-2
size: NA
DNA: TGTGCCAGTAGTATGGACACTAACTATGGCTACACCTTC
CDR3: CASSMDTNYGYTF

V: TRBV2
D: NA
J: TRBJ2-1
size: NA
DNA: TGTGCCAGCAGTGAAACCCCAGGGGTCTACAATGAGCAGTTCTTC
CDR3: CASSETPGVYNEQFF

V: TRBV7-9
D: TRBD1
J: TRBJ2-2
size: NA
DNA: TGTGCCAGCAGCTTAACAGGGGGGCGAGCCGGGGAGCTGTTTTTT
CDR3: CASSLTGGRAGELFF

V: TRBV7-3
D: NA
J: TRBJ1-1
size: NA
DNA: TGTGCCAGCAGATTCTCCGGGGACACTGAAGCTTTCTTT
CDR3: CASRFSGDTEAFF

V: TRBV12-3/TRBV12-4
D: NA
J: TRBJ1-5
size: NA
DNA: TGTGCCAGCAGTTTAGAGGGGCAGCCCCAGCATTTT
CDR3: CASSLEGQPQHF

V: TRBV6-5
D: TRBD1
J: TRBJ1-5
size: once
DNA: TGTGCCAGCAATACAGGGGATCGCAATCAGCCCCAGCATTTT
CDR3: CASNTGDRNQPQHF

V: TRBV7-2
D: TRBD2
J: TRBJ2-7
size: NA
DNA: TGTGCCAGCAGCTTAGACGGGACTAGAACCTACGAGCAGTACTTC
CDR3: CASSLDGTRTYEQYF

V: TRBV2
D: TRBD1
J: TRBJ1-2
size: NA
DNA: TGTGCCAGCAGTGAAGCGCCCAGGGGGTATGGCTACACCTTC
CDR3: CASSEAPRGYGYTF

V: TRBV3-1/TRBV3-2
D: TRBD1
J: TRBJ2-6
size: NA
DNA: TGTGCCAGCAGCCGGGGGGACAGGGGGCATGGGGCCAACGTCCTGACTTTC
CDR3: CASSRGDRGHGANVLTF

V: TRBV19
D: TRBD1
J: TRBJ2-1
size: NA
DNA: TGTGCCAGTACCCCGGACAGGAGGAACAGTGATGAGCAGTTCTTC
CDR3: CASTPDRRNSDEQFF

V: TRBV12-5
D: NA
J: TRBJ1-5
size: NA
DNA: TGTGCTAGTGGTTTGGAGGGGAATCAGCCCCAGCATTTT
CDR3: CASGLEGNQPQHF

V: TRBV6-5
D: NA
J: TRBJ1-1
size: NA
DNA: TGTGCCAGCAGTTACTCGGTAGCGGACATGAACACTGAAGCTTTCTTT
CDR3: CASSYSVADMNTEAFF

V: TRBV30
D: TRBD1
J: TRBJ1-2
size: few
DNA: TGTGCCTGGAGTTTCTCAGGGGGCGCGGATGGCTACACCTTC
CDR3: CAWSFSGGADGYTF

V: TRBV18
D: TRBD1
J: TRBJ2-1
size: few
DNA: TGTGCCAGCTCGCCAGGACAGGGTTTCAATGAGCAGTTCTTC
CDR3: CASSPGQGFNEQFF

V: TRBV5-1
D: TRBD1
J: TRBJ2-5
size: NA
DNA: TGCGCCAGCAGCCCAGCCGGACAGGCCGAGGTGACCCAGTACTTC
CDR3: CASSPAGQAEVTQYF

V: TRBV4-1
D: TRBD1
J: TRBJ2-7
size: NA
DNA: TGCGCCAGCAGCCAGGGGACAGGGGGAACCTACGAGCAGTACTTC
CDR3: CASSQGTGGTYEQYF

V: TRBV19
D: NA
J: TRBJ2-7
size: NA
DNA: TGTGCCAGTAGTATAGACACAGGGACCTACGAGCAGTACTTC
CDR3: CASSIDTGTYEQYF

V: TRBV19
D: TRBD1
J: TRBJ1-5
size: NA
DNA: TGTGCCAGTAGCGGGACAGGGGGCAATCAGCCCCAGCATTTT
CDR3: CASSGTGGNQPQHF

V: TRBV18
D: NA
J: TRBJ2-3
size: once
DNA: TGTGCCAGCTCGCGGGACGGGGATACGCAGTATTTT
CDR3: CASSRDGDTQYF

V: TRBV12-3/TRBV12-4
D: NA
J: TRBJ1-5
size: NA
DNA: TGTGCCAGCAGCCCTCCCAATCAGCCCCAGCATTTT
CDR3: CASSPPNQPQHF

V: TRBV7-9
D: NA
J: TRBJ2-5
size: NA
DNA: TGTGCCGGCAGCCCAGGGGTGGTGGAGACCCAGTACTTC
CDR3: CAGSPGVVETQYF

V: TRBV12-3/TRBV12-4
D: TRBD1
J: TRBJ1-5
size: NA
DNA: TGTGCCAGCAGACAGACAGGGTCTCAGCCCCAGCATTTT
CDR3: CASRQTGSQPQHF

V: TRBV6-5
D: NA
J: TRBJ1-2
size: few
DNA: TGTGCCAGCATCAAACAGGGTCTCAACTATGGCTACACCTTC
CDR3: CASIKQGLNYGYTF

V: TRBV18
D: TRBD1
J: TRBJ1-2
size: NA
DNA: TGTGCCAGCTCACTTGGGACAGGGGATGGCTACACCTTC
CDR3: CASSLGTGDGYTF

V: TRBV18
D: NA
J: TRBJ2-2
size: NA
DNA: TGTGCCAGCTCCAACCCTCCAGGGACCGGGGAGCTGTTTTTT
CDR3: CASSNPPGTGELFF

V: TRBV10-3
D: TRBD1
J: TRBJ1-4
size: NA
DNA: TGTGCCATCGGTGCCCAAGGGACAGGGGGCGGAGGAGAAAAACTGTTTTTT
CDR3: CAIGAQGTGGGGEKLFF

V: TRBV5-1
D: TRBD1
J: TRBJ1-2
size: few
DNA: TGCGCCAGCAGCTTGTGGCGCGGTGTAGGGGGCTCCCCTGGCTACACCTTC
CDR3: CASSLWRGVGGSPGYTF

V: TRBV4-2
D: NA
J: TRBJ1-5
size: NA
DNA: TGTGCCAGCAGCCAAGATAAGGGACCGGGAGACAATCAGCCCCAGCATTTT
CDR3: CASSQDKGPGDNQPQHF

V: TRBV4-1
D: NA
J: TRBJ1-5
size: NA
DNA: TGCGCCAGCAGCCACGCGACAGCCTCAGGGCAGCCCCAGCATTTT
CDR3: CASSHATASGQPQHF

V: TRBV5-1
D: TRBD1
J: TRBJ1-2
size: once
DNA: TGCGCCAGCAGCTTGTTGGGCAGGGGGATGAACTATGGCTACACCTTC
CDR3: CASSLLGRGMNYGYTF

V: TRBV27
D: NA
J: TRBJ1-2
size: NA
DNA: TGTGCCAGCAGTTCCTCCCAGGGCTTCTATGGCTACACCTTC
CDR3: CASSSSQGFYGYTF

V: TRBV7-9
D: NA
J: TRBJ2-3
size: once
DNA: TGTGCCAGCAGCGCGAGCCCCGGACTCGATCATACGCAGTATTTT
CDR3: CASSASPGLDHTQYF

V: TRBV6-5
D: NA
J: TRBJ1-2
size: NA
DNA: TGTGCCAGCATCATGGACAGTAACTATGGCTACACCTTC
CDR3: CASIMDSNYGYTF

V: TRBV5-1
D: NA
J: TRBJ2-5
size: NA
DNA: TGCGCCAGCAGTTCAGACTCCACCCAAGAGACCCAGTACTTC
CDR3: CASSSDSTQETQYF

V: TRBV7-8
D: TRBD1
J: TRBJ2-7
size: NA
DNA: TGTGCCAGCAGCTTAAGGTGGGACAGGGGGTACGAGCAGTACTTC
CDR3: CASSLRWDRGYEQYF

V: TRBV5-1
D: NA
J: TRBJ1-1
size: few
DNA: TGCGCCAGCAGTCAGGGCGGAGTGAACACTGAAGCTTTCTTT
CDR3: CASSQGGVNTEAFF

V: TRBV5-4
D: NA
J: TRBJ1-3
size: few
DNA: TGTGCCAGCAGCCCGACCGGCGGGTGGGGAAACACCATATATTTT
CDR3: CASSPTGGWGNTIYF

V: TRBV18
D: NA
J: TRBJ1-4
size: NA
DNA: TGTGCCAGCGCCTCCGGGATCTTGGGCACTAATGAAAAACTGTTTTTT
CDR3: CASASGILGTNEKLFF

V: TRBV7-9
D: NA
J: TRBJ1-2
size: NA
DNA: TGTGCCAGCACCCTCGCCGGGGGACGGAACTATGGCTACACCTTC
CDR3: CASTLAGGRNYGYTF

V: TRBV11-2
D: TRBD1
J: TRBJ2-6
size: NA
DNA: TGTGCCAGCAGCTCTCGGACAGGAATCTCTGGGGCCAACGTCCTGACTTTC
CDR3: CASSSRTGISGANVLTF

V: TRBV29-1
D: NA
J: TRBJ1-2
size: NA
DNA: TGCAGCGTTCGCAGGGACTATGGCTACACCTTC
CDR3: CSVRRDYGYTF

V: TRBV5-4
D: NA
J: TRBJ2-1
size: NA
DNA: TGTGCCAGCAGCCGAGATGGACAGGGAGGGATGGCGGCCTACAATGAGCAGTTCTTC
CDR3: CASSRDGQGGMAAYNEQFF

V: TRBV6-1
D: TRBD1
J: TRBJ1-1
size: NA
DNA: TGTGCCAGCAGAGAAGGGACAGGGTTTATCTCGGACACTGAAGCTTTCTTT
CDR3: CASREGTGFISDTEAFF

V: TRBV14
D: NA
J: TRBJ2-2
size: NA
DNA: TGTGCCAGCAGTCCACAGGCCACCGGGGAGCTGTTTTTT
CDR3: CASSPQATGELFF

V: TRBV5-1
D: NA
J: TRBJ2-7
size: NA
DNA: TGCGCCAGCAGCTTGGCGCAGGGAAGGGCCTACGAGCAGTACTTC
CDR3: CASSLAQGRAYEQYF

V: TRBV29-1
D: TRBD1
J: TRBJ1-1
size: NA
DNA: TGCAGCGCCGGACAGGGGGTTTACACTGAAGCTTTCTTT
CDR3: CSAGQGVYTEAFF

V: TRBV5-1
D: TRBD1
J: TRBJ1-3
size: NA
DNA: TGCGCCAGCAGCTTGACGGGACAGGGGGCAATAGAAAACACCATATATTTT
CDR3: CASSLTGQGAIENTIYF

V: TRBV6-5
D: NA
J: TRBJ1-4
size: NA
DNA: TGTGCCAGCAGCCCAGGGTCGGTTCACGAAAAACTGTTTTTT
CDR3: CASSPGSVHEKLFF

V: TRBV5-1
D: TRBD2
J: TRBJ2-2
size: NA
DNA: TGCGCCAGCAGGCCGGGGGGGCCCGACGGGGAGCTGTTTTTT
CDR3: CASRPGGPDGELFF

V: TRBV6-4
D: NA
J: TRBJ2-1
size: NA
DNA: TGTGCCAGCAGTGAGAGGTCTGCGCGGGATGAGCAGTTCTTC
CDR3: CASSERSARDEQFF

V: TRBV7-7
D: TRBD2
J: TRBJ2-1
size: NA
DNA: TGTGCCAGCAGCCCCTTGCTGCGGGGGTACAATGAGCAGTTCTTC
CDR3: CASSPLLRGYNEQFF

V: TRBV6-5
D: NA
J: TRBJ2-7
size: once
DNA: TGTGCCAGCAGTTCGACAGGATCCTACGAGCAGTACTTC
CDR3: CASSSTGSYEQYF

V: TRBV5-4
D: TRBD2
J: TRBJ2-1
size: NA
DNA: TGTGCCAGCAGCTTAGCGGGGGGGAGAGATGAGCAGTTCTTC
CDR3: CASSLAGGRDEQFF

V: TRBV24-1
D: NA
J: TRBJ2-1
size: few
DNA: TGTGCCACCAGTGATGGCGCCGGGTATAAGCAGTTCTTC
CDR3: CATSDGAGYKQFF

V: TRBV19
D: TRBD1
J: TRBJ1-2
size: NA
DNA: TGTGCCAGTAGCCAGACAGGGGGTGACCCTTATGGCTACACCTTC
CDR3: CASSQTGGDPYGYTF

V: TRBV5-5
D: NA
J: TRBJ1-4
size: once
DNA: TGTGCCAGCAGCCCCCAAAAAACGGACAGAACAGTTGCAACTAATGAAAAACTGTTTTTT
CDR3: CASSPQKTDRTVATNEKLFF

V: TRBV18
D: TRBD1
J: TRBJ2-2
size: NA
DNA: TGTGCCAGCTCACCTCGACTAACAGGGGGCCAGAACACCGGGGAGCTGTTTTTT
CDR3: CASSPRLTGGQNTGELFF

V: TRBV6-2/TRBV6-3
D: TRBD2
J: TRBJ2-3
size: NA
DNA: TGTGCCAGCACCCCAGATAGCGGGGCACCCACAGATACGCAGTATTTT
CDR3: CASTPDSGAPTDTQYF

V: TRBV5-8
D: TRBD1
J: TRBJ1-5
size: NA
DNA: TGTGCCAGCAGCTTGTCAGGGACAGGGGCCATTAGCAATCAGCCCCAGCATTTT
CDR3: CASSLSGTGAISNQPQHF